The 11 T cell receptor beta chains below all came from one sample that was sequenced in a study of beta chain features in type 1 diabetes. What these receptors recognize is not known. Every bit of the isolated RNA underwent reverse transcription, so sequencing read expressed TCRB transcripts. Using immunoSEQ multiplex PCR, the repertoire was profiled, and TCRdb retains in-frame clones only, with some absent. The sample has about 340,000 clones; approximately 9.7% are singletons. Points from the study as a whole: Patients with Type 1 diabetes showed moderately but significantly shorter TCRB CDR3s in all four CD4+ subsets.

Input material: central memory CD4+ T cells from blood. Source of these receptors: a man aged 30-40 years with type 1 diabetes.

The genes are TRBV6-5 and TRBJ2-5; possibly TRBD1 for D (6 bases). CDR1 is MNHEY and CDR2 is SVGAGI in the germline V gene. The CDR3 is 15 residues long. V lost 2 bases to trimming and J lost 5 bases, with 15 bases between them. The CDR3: CASSYGGQPYETQYF. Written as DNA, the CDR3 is TGTGCCAGCAGTTACGGGGGACAACCATATGAGACCCAGTACTTC.

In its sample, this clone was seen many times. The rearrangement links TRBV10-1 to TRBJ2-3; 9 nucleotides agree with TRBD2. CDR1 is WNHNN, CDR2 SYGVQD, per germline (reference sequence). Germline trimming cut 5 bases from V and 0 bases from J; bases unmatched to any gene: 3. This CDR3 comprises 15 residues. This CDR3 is CASSSSGASTDTQYF. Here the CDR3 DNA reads TGCGCCAGCAGTTCTAGCGGGGCGAGCACAGATACGCAGTATTTT.

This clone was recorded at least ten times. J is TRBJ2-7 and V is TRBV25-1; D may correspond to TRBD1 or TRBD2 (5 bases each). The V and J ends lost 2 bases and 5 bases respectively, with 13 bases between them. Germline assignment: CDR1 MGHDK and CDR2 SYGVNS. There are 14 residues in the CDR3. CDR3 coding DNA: TGTGCCAGCAGTGAAGGGGGACCATCGGACGAGCAGTACTTC. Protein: CASSEGGPSDEQYF.

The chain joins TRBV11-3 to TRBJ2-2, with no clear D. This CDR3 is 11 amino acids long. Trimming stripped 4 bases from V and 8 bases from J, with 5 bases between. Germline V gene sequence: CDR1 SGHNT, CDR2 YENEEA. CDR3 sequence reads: CASSSAGELFF. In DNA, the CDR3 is TGTGCCAGCAGCTCAGCAGGGGAGCTGTTTTTT.

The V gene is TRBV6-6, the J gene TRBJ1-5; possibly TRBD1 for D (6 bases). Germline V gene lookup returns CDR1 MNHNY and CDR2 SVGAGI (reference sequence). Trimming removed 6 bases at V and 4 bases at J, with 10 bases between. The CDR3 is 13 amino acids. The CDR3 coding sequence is TGTGCCAGCAGGCCCGACAGGAATCAGCCCCAGCATTTT. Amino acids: CASRPDRNQPQHF.

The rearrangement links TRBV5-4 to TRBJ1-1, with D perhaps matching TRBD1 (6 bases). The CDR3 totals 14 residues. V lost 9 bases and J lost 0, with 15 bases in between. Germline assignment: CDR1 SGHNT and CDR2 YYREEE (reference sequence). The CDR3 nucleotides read TGTGCCATCAGGACAGACCCAATGAACACTGAAGCTTTCTTT. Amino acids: CAIRTDPMNTEAFF.

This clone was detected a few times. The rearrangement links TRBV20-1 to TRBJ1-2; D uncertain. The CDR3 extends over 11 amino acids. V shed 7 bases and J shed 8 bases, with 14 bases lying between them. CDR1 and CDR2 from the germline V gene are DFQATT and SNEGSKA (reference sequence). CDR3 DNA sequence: TGCAGTGTCCGGATACTAGTAGGCTACACCTTC. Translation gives CSVRILVGYTF.

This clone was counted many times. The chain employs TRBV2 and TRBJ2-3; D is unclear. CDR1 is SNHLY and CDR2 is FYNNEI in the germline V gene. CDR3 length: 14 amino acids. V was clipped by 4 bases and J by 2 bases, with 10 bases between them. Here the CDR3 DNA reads TGTGCCAGCAGTGGAAGTGCGTCCACAGATACGCAGTATTTT. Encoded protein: CASSGSASTDTQYF.

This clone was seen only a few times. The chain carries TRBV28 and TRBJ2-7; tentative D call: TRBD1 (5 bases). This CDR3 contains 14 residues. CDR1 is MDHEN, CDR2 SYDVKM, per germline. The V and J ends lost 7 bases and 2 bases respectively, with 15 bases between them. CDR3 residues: CASNQIQETYEQYF. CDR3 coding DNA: TGTGCCAGCAATCAAATACAGGAGACCTACGAGCAGTACTTC.

The CDR3, as DNA: TGTGCCAGCAGTTTACAGCGTGACTACAATGAGCAGTTCTTC. This sequence encodes CASSLQRDYNEQFF. The rearrangement joins TRBV27 to TRBJ2-1; D is undetermined. The germline V gene encodes CDR1 MNHEY and CDR2 SMNVEV (reference sequence). Trimming took 2 bases from V and 3 from J, leaving 8 bases between them. The CDR3 totals 14 residues.

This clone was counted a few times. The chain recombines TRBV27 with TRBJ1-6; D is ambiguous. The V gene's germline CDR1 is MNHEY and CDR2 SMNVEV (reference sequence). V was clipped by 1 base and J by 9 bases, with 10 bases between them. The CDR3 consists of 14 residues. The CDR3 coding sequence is TGTGCCAGCAGTTTATTCAAAGGCGGTTCACCCCTCCACTTT. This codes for CASSLFKGGSPLHF.